Detailed here is one T cell receptor beta chain. This sample was taken from a study of blood T cell repertoires in COVID-19. The wider study: Collection of acute and convalescent COVID-19 samples took place in the United States, Italy and Spain. In each case, the material was cDNA or gDNA derived from T cells, B-cell-depleted T cells, or PBMCs.

While infection was still active, Seattle patients were enrolled and then followed longitudinally. V was cut by 0 bases and J by 2 bases, with 9 bases left in between. Germline CDR1 is SGHRS and CDR2 is YFSETQ. The CDR3 is 16 residues long. Authors' analysis steps: Reference gene primers were amplified, and this amplification served to estimate nucleated cell counts. Assay used: immunoSEQ multiplex PCR; TCRdb lists only in-frame clones, some missing. D and trimming were read from the DNA, whereas the V and J calls and clone size are those reported in that table. Of about 240,000 clones listed, roughly 76% are singletons.

The rearrangement links TRBV5-1 to TRBJ2-6; D is possibly TRBD2 (5 bases). The specimen sequenced was peripheral blood. This sequence was found in a woman over 75 with COVID-19, enrolled during active disease. The CDR3 is CASSLGTGTGANVLTF. For the CDR3, the DNA is TGCGCCAGCAGCTTGGGGACGGGAACTGGGGCCAACGTCCTGACTTTC.